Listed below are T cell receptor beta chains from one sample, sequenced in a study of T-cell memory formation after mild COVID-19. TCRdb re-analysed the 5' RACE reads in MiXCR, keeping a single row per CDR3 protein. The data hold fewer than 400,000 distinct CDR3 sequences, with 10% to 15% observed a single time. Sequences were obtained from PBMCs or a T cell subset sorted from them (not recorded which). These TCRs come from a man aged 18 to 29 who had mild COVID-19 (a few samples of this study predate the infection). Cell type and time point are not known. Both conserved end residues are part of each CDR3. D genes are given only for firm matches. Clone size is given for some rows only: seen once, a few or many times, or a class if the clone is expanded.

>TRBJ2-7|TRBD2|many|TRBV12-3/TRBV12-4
TGTGCCAGCAGTTTGGGAGGGACCGAGCAGTACTTC
CASSLGGTEQYF
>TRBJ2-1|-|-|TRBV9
TGTGCCAGCAGCCCTCTCCGGGGAGTCTTGGGGCACAATGAGCAGTTCTTC
CASSPLRGVLGHNEQFF
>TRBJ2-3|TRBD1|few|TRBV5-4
TGTGCCAGCAGCCCGTTTACAGGGGGAGATACGCAGTATTTT
CASSPFTGGDTQYF
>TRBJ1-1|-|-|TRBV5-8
TGTGCCAGCAGCCCGCTCGGCCTAGGCACTGAAGCTTTCTTT
CASSPLGLGTEAFF
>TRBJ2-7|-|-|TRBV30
TGTGCCTGGAGTTGGGACCGCACCTACGAGCAGTACTTC
CAWSWDRTYEQYF
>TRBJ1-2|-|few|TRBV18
TGTGCCAGCTCACAAACAGTGAACTATGGCTACACCTTC
CASSQTVNYGYTF
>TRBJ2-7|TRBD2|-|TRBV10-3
TGTGCCATCAGCAGAAGCGGGGGCTCAAGGATATACGAGCAGTACTTC
CAISRSGGSRIYEQYF
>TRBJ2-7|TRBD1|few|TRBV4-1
TGCGCCAGCAGTCCTCCCGGTGGGACAGGGGGCACCTACGAGCAGTACTTC
CASSPPGGTGGTYEQYF
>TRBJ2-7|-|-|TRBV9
TGTGCCAGCAGCGTTGACTCCTTCACAGGGGAGCAGTACTTC
CASSVDSFTGEQYF
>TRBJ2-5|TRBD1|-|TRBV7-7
TGTGCCAGCAGCTTAATGGGACAGGAAGAGACCCAGTACTTC
CASSLMGQEETQYF
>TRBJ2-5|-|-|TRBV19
TGTGCCAGTAGTAGGTTCAAGGGCCTGGGGGAGACCCAGTACTTC
CASSRFKGLGETQYF
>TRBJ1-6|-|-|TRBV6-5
TGTGCCAGCAGTTACGCACACTCCTATAATTCACCCCTCCACTTT
CASSYAHSYNSPLHF
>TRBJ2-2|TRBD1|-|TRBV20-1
TGCAGTGCTAGAAGGGCAGGGGGCCCCGGGGAGCTGTTTTTT
CSARRAGGPGELFF
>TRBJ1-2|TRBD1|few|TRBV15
TGTGCCACCAGCAGAGGCCCGGGACAGCCACACTATGGCTACACCTTC
CATSRGPGQPHYGYTF
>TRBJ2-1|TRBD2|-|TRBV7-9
TGTGCCAGCAGCCTAAGCGGGGGATCATTCTTC
CASSLSGGSFF
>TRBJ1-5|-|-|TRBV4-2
TGTGCCAGCAGCCAAGCAAGGTGGGGGAATCAGCCCCAGCATTTT
CASSQARWGNQPQHF
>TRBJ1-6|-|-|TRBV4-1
TGCGCCGGCAGCCAAGAATCTGGGGTTAATTCACCCCTCCACTTT
CAGSQESGVNSPLHF
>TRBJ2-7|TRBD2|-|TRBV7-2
TGTGCCAGCAGCTTAGTCCGGGGGGGCCTTTACGAGCAGTACTTC
CASSLVRGGLYEQYF
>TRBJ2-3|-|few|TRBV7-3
TGTGCCAGCAGCTCCCAGGGTTTCACAGATACGCAGTATTTT
CASSSQGFTDTQYF
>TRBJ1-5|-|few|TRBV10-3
TGTGCCACGGACCGGGGGATAGGCCAGCCCCAGCATTTT
CATDRGIGQPQHF
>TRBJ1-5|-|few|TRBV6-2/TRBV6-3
TGTGCCAGCAGTACCAGGGGCGGCAATCAGCCCCAGCATTTT
CASSTRGGNQPQHF
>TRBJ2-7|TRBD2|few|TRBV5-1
TGCGCCAGCAGCGCAACTAGCGGGGACTCCTACGAGCAGTACTTC
CASSATSGDSYEQYF
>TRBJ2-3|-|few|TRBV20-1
TGCAGTGCTAGAGACAGGGGGGCATTTGGAGATACGCAGTATTTT
CSARDRGAFGDTQYF
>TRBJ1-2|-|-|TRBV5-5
TGTGCCAGCAGGGATACTAACTATGGCTACACCTTC
CASRDTNYGYTF
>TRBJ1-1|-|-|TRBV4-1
TGCGCCAGCAGCCCCAGGACCCCTCGGGACACTGAAGCTTTCTTT
CASSPRTPRDTEAFF
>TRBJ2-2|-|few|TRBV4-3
TGCGCCAGCAGCCAGCAAGGGGATACCGGGGAGCTGTTTTTT
CASSQQGDTGELFF
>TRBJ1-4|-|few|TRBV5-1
TGCGCCAGCAGCTTGCAAGGTGAAAAACTGTTTTTT
CASSLQGEKLFF
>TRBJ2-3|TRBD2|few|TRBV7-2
TGTGCCAGCAGCTTAGTGAGTAGCGGGGGGACCACAGATACGCAGTATTTT
CASSLVSSGGTTDTQYF
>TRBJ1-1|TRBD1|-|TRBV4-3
TGCGCCAGCAGCCCCAGGACAGGGGAGGGGACTGAAGCTTTCTTT
CASSPRTGEGTEAFF
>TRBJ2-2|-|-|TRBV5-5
TGTGCCAGCAGCGGGGGATCGAACACCGGGGAGCTGTTTTTT
CASSGGSNTGELFF
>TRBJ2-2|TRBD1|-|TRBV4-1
TGCGCCAGCAGCCAAGGGCGACAGGGGGCCCGATCCGCCGGGGAGCTGTTTTTT
CASSQGRQGARSAGELFF
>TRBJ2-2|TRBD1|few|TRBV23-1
TGCGCCAGCAGTCAGCTGCCGGGACAGGCTAACACCGGGGAGCTGTTTTTT
CASSQLPGQANTGELFF
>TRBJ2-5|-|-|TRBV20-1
TGCAGTGCTAGTCAAAACGTTCGGGCCCAGTACTTC
CSASQNVRAQYF
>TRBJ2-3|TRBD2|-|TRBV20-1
TGCAGTGCTAGCGGGACTAGCGGGGGAGATACGCAGTATTTT
CSASGTSGGDTQYF
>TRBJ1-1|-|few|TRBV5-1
TGCGCCAGCAGCACACAGGGAGTAGGGAACACTGAAGCTTTCTTT
CASSTQGVGNTEAFF
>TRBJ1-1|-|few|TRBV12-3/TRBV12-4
TGTGCCAGCATCCCGGGACACCCGAACACTGAAGCTTTCTTT
CASIPGHPNTEAFF
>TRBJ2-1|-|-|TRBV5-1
TGCGCCAGCAGCCTCACCGGGACCTCCTCCTACAATGAGCAGTTCTTC
CASSLTGTSSYNEQFF
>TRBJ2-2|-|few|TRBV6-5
TGTGCCAGCAGGAAGGGACCTCGAAGGGGCACCGGGGAGCTGTTTTTT
CASRKGPRRGTGELFF
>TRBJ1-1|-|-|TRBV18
TGTGCCAGCTCAATCCCCGGGAGAGAAGCTTTCTTT
CASSIPGREAFF
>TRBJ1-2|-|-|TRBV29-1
TGCAGCGTTGATGTGACAGCCTATGGCTACACCTTC
CSVDVTAYGYTF
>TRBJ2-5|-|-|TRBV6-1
TGTGCCAGCAGTGAACACCCCATCACCGTGGAGACCCAGTACTTC
CASSEHPITVETQYF
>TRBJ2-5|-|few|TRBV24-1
TGTGCCACCAGTGATTTGAAAAAGAACCAAGAGACCCAGTACTTC
CATSDLKKNQETQYF
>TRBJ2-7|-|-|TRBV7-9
TGTGCCAGCAGCCTGGCCGGCGTCGCCTACGAGCAGTACTTC
CASSLAGVAYEQYF
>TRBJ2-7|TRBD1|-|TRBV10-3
TGTGCCATCAGCCCGGGGGACAGGGGGACCTACGAGCAGTACTTC
CAISPGDRGTYEQYF